This T cell receptor (beta chain) derives from a study of human T cells and chemical hapten exposure. Turning to the study itself: 2% DPC was applied to 2 cm by 2 cm of upper inner arm skin for sensitization.

CDR1 and CDR2 (germline): SGHRS, YFSETQ. Trimming shortened V by 5 bases and J by 7 bases, and 12 bases separated the two germline ends. This CDR3 is built from 13 residues. From the RACE reads, TCRdb called clonotypes with MiXCR, one entry per CDR3 protein. The sample carries tens of thousands of distinct CDR3 sequences, roughly 10% recorded once. Time point: pre-sensitization, week 0. Treatment indicated: therapeutic diphenylcyclopropenone sensitization with weekly scalp DPC. Donors, patients with alopecia ranging from 18 to 70 years old and judged suitable for DPC, provided samples. The material was whole blood, obtained in connection with sensitization to the hapten diphenylcyclopropenone (DPC). The TCR was taken from a man aged 25 to 40 with alopecia areata. Some clones in this sample may be carry-over from other donors' samples. This chain joins TRBV5-1 and TRBJ2-2; perhaps D is TRBD1 or TRBD2 (5 bases each). The CDR3 region is CASSWGSGGELFF. CDR3 nucleotides: TGCGCCAGCAGTTGGGGGAGCGGCGGGGAGCTGTTTTTT. Full variable domain (remainder filled in from reference TRBV5-1 and TRBJ2-2): KAGVTQTPRYLIKTRGQQVTLSCSPISGHRSVSWYQQTPGQGLQFLFEYFSETQRNKGNFPGRFSGRQFSNSRSEMNVSTLELGDSALYLCASSWGSGGELFFGEGSRLTVL.